Listed below are T cell receptor beta chains from one sample, sequenced in a study of CD8+ T cells in alopecia areata. Assay: immunoSEQ multiplex PCR; the TCRdb copy retains only in-frame clones and omits some. The sample holds roughly 120,000 clones, roughly 55% seen once. The sample in question was CD8+ T cells sorted from blood, obtained at week 24, from a patient treated with tofacitinib. The receptors originated from a human donor with alopecia areata. CDR3s include the opening cysteine and the closing phenylalanine or tryptophan. The D gene is left open where the match is weak. Size values are once, few and many counts, or a class for expanded clones, and some rows have none.

D gene	clone size	CDR3 length	V gene	J gene	CDR3 protein	CDR3 DNA
.	.	12	TRBV11-2	TRBJ1-1	CASSFAGTEAFF	TGTGCCAGCAGCTTCGCGGGCACTGAAGCTTTCTTT
.	few	16	TRBV10-3	TRBJ2-2	CAITATEDNEIGELFF	TGTGCCATCACCGCCACCGAGGACAATGAGATCGGGGAGCTGTTTTTT
.	.	15	TRBV5-6	TRBJ2-1	CASSLALTGHNEQFF	TGTGCCAGCAGCTTGGCCCTTACAGGTCACAATGAGCAGTTCTTC
.	.	12	TRBV29-1	TRBJ1-2	CSVHQGLGGYTF	TGCAGCGTTCATCAGGGGCTTGGGGGCTACACCTTC
.	few	12	TRBV7-9	TRBJ2-3	CASSMDSDTQYF	TGTGCCAGCAGCATGGACTCGGATACGCAGTATTTT
.	.	15	TRBV19	TRBJ1-5	CASSPDYYSGQPQHF	TGTGCCAGTAGTCCAGACTATTACAGCGGTCAGCCCCAGCATTTT
.	once	14	TRBV6-5	TRBJ1-5	CASSLGGDNQPQHF	TGTGCCAGCAGTTTGGGTGGGGACAATCAGCCCCAGCATTTT
.	few	12	TRBV7-9	TRBJ2-3	CASSLSEPAQYF	TGTGCCAGCAGCCTCAGCGAGCCGGCGCAGTATTTT
.	medium-sized	14	TRBV5-1	TRBJ1-2	CASSLEGPPYGYTF	TGCGCCAGCAGCTTGGAAGGACCCCCCTATGGCTACACCTTC
TRBD1	.	15	TRBV27	TRBJ2-7	CASSPRTGGLFEQYF	TGTGCCAGCAGTCCACGGACAGGGGGTTTGTTCGAGCAGTACTTC
.	.	17	TRBV5-4	TRBJ1-2	CASRLKPGQSTNYGYTF	TGTGCCAGCAGGTTGAAGCCGGGTCAAAGTACAAACTATGGCTACACCTTC
.	.	15	TRBV6-5	TRBJ1-1	CASRNREFMNTEAFF	TGTGCCAGCAGGAACAGGGAATTCATGAACACTGAAGCTTTCTTT
.	.	12	TRBV29-1	TRBJ2-1	CSVVERNNEQFF	TGCAGCGTTGTCGAACGGAACAATGAGCAGTTCTTC
.	.	17	TRBV2	TRBJ2-7	CASSEVRTALHAYEQYF	TGTGCCAGCAGTGAAGTGAGAACAGCCTTGCACGCCTACGAGCAGTACTTC
TRBD1	.	13	TRBV27	TRBJ1-3	CASRQGAGNTIYF	TGTGCCAGCAGACAGGGGGCTGGAAACACCATATATTTT
.	medium-sized	13	TRBV6-4	TRBJ2-2	CASSDTNTGELFF	TGTGCCAGCAGTGACACGAACACCGGGGAGCTGTTTTTT
TRBD2	few	16	TRBV7-8	TRBJ2-3	CASSYGLAGGEDTQYF	TGTGCCAGCAGCTACGGACTAGCGGGGGGCGAAGATACGCAGTATTTT
.	.	14	TRBV28	TRBJ2-7	CASSLVAESYEQYF	TGTGCCAGCAGTTTGGTGGCAGAATCCTACGAGCAGTACTTC
.	few	15	TRBV7-8	TRBJ1-4	CASSLANGGREKLFF	TGTGCCAGCAGCTTAGCGAACGGCGGTCGAGAAAAACTGTTTTTT
.	.	11	TRBV29-1	TRBJ1-2	CSVRTFYGYTF	TGCAGCGTTCGGACATTTTATGGCTACACCTTC
.	.	14	TRBV4-1	TRBJ2-5	CASRPTLGEETQYF	TGCGCCAGCAGGCCCACACTAGGTGAAGAGACCCAGTACTTC
TRBD1	.	15	TRBV5-6	TRBJ2-7	CASSPTTGPSYEQYF	TGTGCCAGCAGCCCTACGACAGGGCCCTCCTACGAGCAGTACTTC
.	.	15	TRBV12-5	TRBJ1-1	CASGLVGEPNTEAFF	TGTGCTAGTGGTTTGGTTGGGGAACCGAACACTGAAGCTTTCTTT
TRBD1	few	14	TRBV5-6	TRBJ2-7	CASSWDRESYEQYF	TGTGCCAGCAGTTGGGACAGGGAGAGCTACGAGCAGTACTTC
TRBD1	.	13	TRBV5-1	TRBJ2-1	CASKRQGGDEQFF	TGCGCCAGCAAACGACAGGGGGGCGATGAGCAGTTCTTC
.	.	14	TRBV14	TRBJ1-2	CASSQANLNYGYTF	TGTGCCAGCAGCCAAGCGAACCTTAACTATGGCTACACCTTC
.	.	14	TRBV6-5	TRBJ2-5	CASSLDGAQETQYF	TGTGCCAGCAGTTTAGACGGAGCACAAGAGACCCAGTACTTC
.	few	15	TRBV9	TRBJ2-1	CASSVATALFNEQFF	TGTGCCAGCAGCGTAGCCACCGCGTTGTTCAATGAGCAGTTCTTC
TRBD1	.	14	TRBV6-5	TRBJ1-2	CASSYSGTDYGYTF	TGTGCCAGCAGTTACTCTGGGACAGACTATGGCTACACCTTC
TRBD2	.	15	TRBV6-5	TRBJ2-5	CASSALAGGVETQYF	TGTGCCAGCAGTGCACTAGCGGGGGGGGTGGAGACCCAGTACTTC
.	.	16	TRBV4-2	TRBJ1-4	CASSQPSGGAAEKLFF	TGTGCCAGCAGCCAGCCCTCCGGGGGGGCAGCAGAAAAACTGTTTTTT
.	.	13	TRBV11-1	TRBJ2-7	CASSLTVSYEQYF	TGTGCCAGCAGCTTAACCGTCTCCTACGAGCAGTACTTC
.	.	11	TRBV19	TRBJ2-2	CASSYTGELFF	TGTGCCAGTAGCTACACCGGGGAGCTGTTTTTT
.	.	16	TRBV7-9	TRBJ1-6	CASSPRGVGRNSPLHF	TGTGCCAGCAGCCCACGGGGCGTGGGAAGGAATTCACCCCTCCACTTT
.	.	14	TRBV27	TRBJ1-2	CASSPRELLYGYTF	TGTGCCAGCAGCCCTAGGGAGTTGCTCTATGGCTACACCTTC
.	few	13	TRBV7-2	TRBJ1-2	CASSLAGEDGYTF	TGTGCCAGCAGCTTAGCAGGGGAAGATGGCTACACCTTC
TRBD2	.	17	TRBV19	TRBJ2-5	CASNSPQRGLKEETQYF	TGTGCCAGTAATTCCCCCCAGCGGGGGCTAAAGGAAGAGACCCAGTACTTC
TRBD1	.	16	TRBV5-1	TRBJ2-7	CASSLSLTGGADEQYF	TGCGCCAGCAGCTTGTCCCTAACAGGGGGCGCGGACGAGCAGTACTTC
.	.	15	TRBV2	TRBJ1-1	CASSELRVANTEAFF	TGTGCCAGCAGTGAACTCCGGGTGGCGAACACTGAAGCTTTCTTT
.	.	13	TRBV6-5	TRBJ2-3	CAAQGGGTDTQYF	TGTGCCGCCCAAGGAGGGGGCACAGATACGCAGTATTTT
TRBD2	few	15	TRBV7-9	TRBJ2-2	CASSSASGEQGELFF	TGTGCCAGCAGCTCGGCTAGCGGCGAACAGGGGGAGCTGTTTTTT
.	.	11	TRBV19	TRBJ2-1	CASRQHNEQFF	TGTGCCAGTCGACAGCACAATGAGCAGTTCTTC